This T cell receptor beta chain comes out of a study of cytomegalovirus exposure and HLA in healthy donors (dated by TCRdb to 2017 to 2019). Some background on the complete study: According to an earlier analysis of a few hundred of the donors, about 179 million T cells yielded 117 million unique TCR beta sequences and about 300 Gb of sequence data. About 280 gigabases of sequencing data and roughly 81 million unique TCR sequences made up an early release that covered fewer than 650 HLA-typed donors. Of the 350 to 450 genotyped donors, more than 75% were placed in the genetic ancestry cluster associated with self-reported Caucasian donors. The aim of the study was to test whether cataloging public T cell receptors could identify signatures of past pathogen exposure. The study used immunosequencing to profile the T cell repertoires of 600 to 850 subjects and linked those repertoires to cytomegalovirus serostatus. A separate validation cohort of 100 to 150 different subjects was used in addition to the roughly 720-subject first cohort. To predict cytomegalovirus infection status, the study combined high-throughput TCR immunosequencing, statistical association of individual TCRs with disease status, and machine learning. In a later analysis, previously published TCR beta repertoires from 670 or so donors were re-analyzed and high-resolution HLA genotyping was added so that TCR occurrence patterns could be studied. Rather than using new phenotypic data, the later analysis identified candidate immune exposures from TCR beta sequences and from how often those sequences occurred across donors. In an earlier analysis of a few hundred of the donors, high-throughput TCR beta sequencing was used to judge whether each TCR beta V gene segment behaved as functional or pseudogenic. Alongside the repertoire data, information on donor age, sex, ethnicity and CMV serostatus was compiled. Genome-wide SNP genotypes for about three fifths of the 666 donors were used in a later genetic analysis, which treated that subset as a discovery cohort. Every discovery cohort repertoire had been produced on one sequencing platform. Both class I and class II loci were covered by HLA typing, at four-digit resolution. The number of typed donors differed by locus: roughly 620-640 for A, B, C, DRB1 and DQB1; some 540 for DQA1; roughly 600 for DPA1; and approximately 450 for DPB1. Roughly five DR-DQ haplotypes were handled as single units for association and clustering because linkage in the cohort was strong. On average, around 230,000 unique TCR beta nucleotide sequences were sequenced per donor among some 420 genotyped donors of the cohort, with 15% to 20% of those sequences being non-productive.

Library method: the immunoSEQ multiplex PCR assay. A mixture of 60 forward primers for TCR Vbeta segments and 13 reverse primers for TCR Jbeta segments was used in the multiplex PCR. The CDR3 region of rearranged TCR beta genes was amplified from genomic DNA by a multiplex PCR assay. On the Illumina HiSeq System, the amplified TCR beta libraries were sequenced as 87-base-pair reads. In the paper's pipeline: A later analysis tallied approximately 87 million unique TCR beta chains across the 666 repertoires, and approximately 9.9 million of those chains were shared by two or more donors. Raw reads were error-corrected and collapsed into unique sequences with a nearest-neighbor algorithm that merged closely related sequences to remove PCR and sequencing errors. To assign V, D and J gene segments, CDR3 sequences were aligned to IMGT reference sequences. For a sequence to be retained, a match of at least six nucleotides to both a V gene segment and a J gene segment was required. Rearrangements were called productive when the CDR3 lacked stop codons and stayed in frame with V and J; all others were non-productive. Following IMGT convention, CDR3 was defined as the stretch from the second conserved V-encoded cysteine up to the conserved J-encoded phenylalanine. Sequences without an unambiguous match to a single V gene segment were excluded from the earlier analysis of about 600 of the donors. An earlier analysis of some 500 of the donors classified V segments as functional when productive rearrangements were above 56.7% and as segregating when the standard deviation between donors was above 5%. A statistical classification framework was built for diagnosing cytomegalovirus status from the catalog of TCR beta chain sequences. In a later analysis, V and J genes were assigned by comparing TCR nucleotide sequences against IMGT/GENE-DB human TR gene sequences. Using the TCRdist pipeline, a later analysis assigned CDR3 sequences along with most-parsimonious VDJ recombination scenarios. In a later analysis, each TCR beta chain was defined by its CDR3 amino acid sequence together with its V-gene family, and reads without a unique V-gene family were excluded. A later analysis removed 550 to 700 highly shared, low-generation-probability nucleotide sequences to deal with suspected cross-contamination and a sequencing artifact. In a later analysis, a clonal expansion index was calculated for each public chain from normalized within-repertoire ranks of inferred template counts. In a later analysis, generation probabilities were computed with a VDJ recombination model fitted to out-of-frame rearrangements, and the resulting probabilities were checked against IGoR. In a later analysis, hypergeometric tests were used to score TCR-TCR, TCR-HLA and TCR-CMV co-occurrence, with a repertoire-size bias correction applied to TCR pairs. To estimate false discovery rates, a later analysis permuted the HLA or CMV assignments 20 times. In a later analysis, co-occurring TCRs were grouped using DBSCAN, and TCRdist sequence similarity was added for clustering within HLA-allele-positive subsets. Repertoires with fewer than 30,000 or more than 120,000 public chains were left out of co-occurrence clustering, as were four to six repertoires with anomalous nucleotide sharing. TCRdb's version of the immuneACCESS table is confined to in-frame rearrangements and falls short of the full clone set. An unresolved V gene accounts for under half of the shortfall where checked; the remainder is of unknown origin. V, J and clone size reflect that table, while D and trimming were determined from the DNA. This sample comprises roughly 100,000 clones, roughly three quarters of them detected only once. 4.9% of the sample rests with the top ten.

The cohort comprised 710 or so healthy bone marrow donors. At the time of sampling, every cohort member was nominally healthy, though immune exposures that went unrecorded were likely present. The donor tested CMV seronegative and was one of the 352 seronegative cohort members. A peripheral blood sample was collected from each donor, and TCR beta sequencing was performed on peripheral blood mononuclear cells. The Qiagen DNeasy Blood Extraction Kit was used to extract genomic DNA from the blood cell samples. Overall study results and their limits: HLA typing was unavailable for some donors at each locus, so association tests used only the typed subset. Only TCR beta chains were sequenced in this cohort, and the absence of alpha or paired-chain data limited detectable features. The study listed 150 to 200 TCR beta chains as associated with cytomegalovirus. Several of the top co-occurrence clusters appeared to be linked to parvovirus B19, influenza, CMV and Epstein-Barr virus, according to a later analysis. Linkage disequilibrium might explain the correlated functional status among segregating V segments, but an unknown experimental factor could not be ruled out. Compared with equally common non-associated chains, HLA-associated TCR beta chains in a later analysis were more clonally expanded and had lower generation probabilities. The earlier analysis of a few hundred of the donors excluded seventeen rarely observed V segments, including chromosome 9 orphons, because counts were too low. A group of highly shared sequence variants was considered likely to be a technical artifact of the sequencing pipeline. When HLA alleles, especially DR and DQ, strongly co-occurred, attributing TCR associations to individual alleles was difficult. Some IMGT-functional V segments, including TRBV6-2 and TRBV6-3, could not be told apart with the 87-base-pair reads, so those segments were excluded. Roughly uniform sequencing depth across donors was assumed in presence/absence analyses, although this assumption may not hold. At a false discovery rate of 0.05, a later analysis linked about 17,000 TCR beta sequences to specific HLA alleles. In an earlier analysis of fewer than 700 of the donors, most TCR beta V segments appeared in productive rearrangements about 87% or about 30% of the time, broadly matching IMGT annotations. According to the authors, the approach could potentially be generalized to other disease states and immunological phenotypes. An association between a missense DCLRE1C variant and V-gene and J-gene trimming of TCR beta chains was found in a later genetic analysis and replicated in an independent cohort. While some public TCRs were present in many individuals, most TCR sequences turned up only very rarely across donors. The classifier was reported to diagnose cytomegalovirus status with high specificity and sensitivity in both the original and validation cohorts. A few of the identified cytomegalovirus-associated TCR beta chains were confirmed in vitro to be specific for cytomegalovirus antigens. According to a later analysis, most CMV-associated TCR beta chains appeared to be HLA-restricted, and the HLA associations seemed to be driven largely by CMV exposure. A later analysis found that TCR association rates varied across HLA loci, with DRB1 alleles showing the most associated TCRs and HLA-C alleles the fewest. A later genetic analysis reported fewer N-insertions in productive TCRs among donors in an Asian-associated ancestry cluster than the roughly 620-donor mean. The only immune exposure information available for the cohort was CMV serostatus. A further reported finding was that TCR beta sequences accurately predicted the HLA-A and HLA-B alleles for most subjects in the first cohort.

From the cysteine through the phenylalanine, the CDR3 covers 15 amino acids. The DNA shown is the 45-base CDR3, in frame from base 1. CDR1 and CDR2 (SGHTA, FQGNSA) derive from the germline V gene. Trimming at the junction amounts to 6 bases on V and 7 bases on J, and the germline ends lie 16 bases apart. This clone was counted a few times. Its antigen is currently not known. Base quality data are lacking; no much larger clone is found one base away. Sequenced input: PBMCs. The chain employs TRBV7-2 and TRBJ1-6, and the D gene may be TRBD1, 6 bases matching. The sequence came from a woman in her 40s in good health and CMV-seronegative. The sequenced DNA is TGTGCCAGCAGTTACCACAGGGTAGGGAATTCACCCCTCCACTTT. Its translation is CASSYHRVGNSPLHF.